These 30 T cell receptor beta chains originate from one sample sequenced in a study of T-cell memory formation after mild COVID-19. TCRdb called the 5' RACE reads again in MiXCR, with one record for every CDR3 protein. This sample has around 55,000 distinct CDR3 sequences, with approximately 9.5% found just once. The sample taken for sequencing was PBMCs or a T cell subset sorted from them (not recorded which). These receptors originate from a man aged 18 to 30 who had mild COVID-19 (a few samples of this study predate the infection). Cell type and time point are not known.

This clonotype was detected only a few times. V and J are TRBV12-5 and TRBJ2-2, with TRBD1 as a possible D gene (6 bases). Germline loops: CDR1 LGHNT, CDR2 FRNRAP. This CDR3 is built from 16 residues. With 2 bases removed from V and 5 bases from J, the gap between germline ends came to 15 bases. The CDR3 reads CASGLLTGHLTGELFF. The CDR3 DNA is TGTGCTAGTGGTTTGCTTACGGGACACCTAACCGGGGAGCTGTTTTTT.

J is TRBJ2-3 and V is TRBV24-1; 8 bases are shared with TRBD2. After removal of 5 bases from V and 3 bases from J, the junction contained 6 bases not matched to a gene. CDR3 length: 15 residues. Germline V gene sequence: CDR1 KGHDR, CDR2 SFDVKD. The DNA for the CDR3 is TGTGCCACCAGTGGAGGAGCGGGGGATACAGATACGCAGTATTTT. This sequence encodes CATSGGAGDTDTQYF.

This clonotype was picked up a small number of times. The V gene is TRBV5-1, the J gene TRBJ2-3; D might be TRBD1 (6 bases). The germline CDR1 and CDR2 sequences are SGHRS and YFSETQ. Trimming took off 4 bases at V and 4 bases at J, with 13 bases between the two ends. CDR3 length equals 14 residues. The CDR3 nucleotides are TGCGCCAGCAGCCCAGAACAGGGCTCAGATACGCAGTATTTT. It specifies CASSPEQGSDTQYF.

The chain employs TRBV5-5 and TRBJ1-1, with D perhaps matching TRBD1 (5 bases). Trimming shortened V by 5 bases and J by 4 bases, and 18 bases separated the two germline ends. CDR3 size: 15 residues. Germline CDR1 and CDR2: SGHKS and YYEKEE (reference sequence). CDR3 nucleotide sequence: TGTGCCAGCAGTTATGGCCCGACTGGGGGCACTGAAGCTTTCTTT. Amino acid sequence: CASSYGPTGGTEAFF.

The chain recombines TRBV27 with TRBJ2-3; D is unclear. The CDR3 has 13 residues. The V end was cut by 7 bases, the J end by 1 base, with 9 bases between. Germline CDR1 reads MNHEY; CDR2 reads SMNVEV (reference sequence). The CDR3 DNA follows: TGTGCCAGCACCGAGGTGGGCACAGATACGCAGTATTTT. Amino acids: CASTEVGTDTQYF.

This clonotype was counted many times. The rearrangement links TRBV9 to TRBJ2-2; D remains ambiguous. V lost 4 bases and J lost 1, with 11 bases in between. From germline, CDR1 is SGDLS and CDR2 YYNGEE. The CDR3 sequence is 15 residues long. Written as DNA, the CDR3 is TGTGCCAGCAGCCTTGACCGCCTGAACACCGGGGAGCTGTTTTTT. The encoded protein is CASSLDRLNTGELFF.

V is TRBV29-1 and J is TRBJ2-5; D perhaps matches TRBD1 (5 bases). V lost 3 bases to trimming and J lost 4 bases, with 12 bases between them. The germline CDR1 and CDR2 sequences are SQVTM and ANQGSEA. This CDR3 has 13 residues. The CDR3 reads CSVESSRGETQYF. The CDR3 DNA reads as TGCAGCGTTGAGTCCTCAAGGGGAGAGACCCAGTACTTC.

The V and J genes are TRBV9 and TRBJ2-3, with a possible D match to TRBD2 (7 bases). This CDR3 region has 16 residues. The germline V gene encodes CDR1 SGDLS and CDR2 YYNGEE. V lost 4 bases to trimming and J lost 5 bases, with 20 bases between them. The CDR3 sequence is CASSPGASGDGDTQYF. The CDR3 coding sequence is TGTGCCAGCAGCCCAGGGGCCAGCGGGGATGGAGATACGCAGTATTTT.

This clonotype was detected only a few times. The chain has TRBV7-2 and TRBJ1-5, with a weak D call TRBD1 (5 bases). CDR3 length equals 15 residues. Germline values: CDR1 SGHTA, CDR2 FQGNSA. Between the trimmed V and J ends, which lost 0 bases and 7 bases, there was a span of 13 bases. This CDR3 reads CASSLALGGRQPQHF. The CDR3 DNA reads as TGTGCCAGCAGCTTAGCGTTGGGGGGACGACAGCCCCAGCATTTT. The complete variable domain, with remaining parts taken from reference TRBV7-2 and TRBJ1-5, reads GAGVSQSPSNKVTEKGKDVELRCDPISGHTALYWYRQSLGQGLEFLIYFQGNSAPDKSGLPSDRFSAERTGGSVSTLTIQRTQQEDSAVYLCASSLALGGRQPQHFGDGTRLSIL.

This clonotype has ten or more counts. The CDR3 sequence is CASGEITDTQYF. DNA for the CDR3: TGTGCCAGCGGGGAGATCACAGATACGCAGTATTTT. V and J are TRBV6-2 or TRBV6-3 and TRBJ2-3, with D perhaps matching TRBD2 (5 bases). The CDR3 is 12 residues long. Germline CDR1 MNHEY, CDR2 SVGEGT. Trimming took off 8 bases at V and 2 bases at J, with 8 bases between the two ends.

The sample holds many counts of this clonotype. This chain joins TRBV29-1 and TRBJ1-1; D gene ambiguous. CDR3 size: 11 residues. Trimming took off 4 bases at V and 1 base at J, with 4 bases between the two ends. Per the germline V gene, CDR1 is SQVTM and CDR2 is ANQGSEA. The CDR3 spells CSVARNTEAFF. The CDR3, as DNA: TGCAGCGTTGCAAGGAACACTGAAGCTTTCTTT.

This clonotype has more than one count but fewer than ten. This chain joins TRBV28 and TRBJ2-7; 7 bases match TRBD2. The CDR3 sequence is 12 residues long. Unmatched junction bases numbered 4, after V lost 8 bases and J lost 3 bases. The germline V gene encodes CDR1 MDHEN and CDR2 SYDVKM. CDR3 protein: CASSGGVYEQYV. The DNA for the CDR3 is TGTGCCAGCTCGGGGGGAGTCTACGAGCAGTACGTC.

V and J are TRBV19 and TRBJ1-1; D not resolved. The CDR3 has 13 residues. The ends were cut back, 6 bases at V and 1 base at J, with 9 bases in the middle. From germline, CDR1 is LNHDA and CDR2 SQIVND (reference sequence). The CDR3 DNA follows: TGTGCCAGTAGCCAGACCAGGAACACTGAAGCTTTCTTT. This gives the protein CASSQTRNTEAFF.

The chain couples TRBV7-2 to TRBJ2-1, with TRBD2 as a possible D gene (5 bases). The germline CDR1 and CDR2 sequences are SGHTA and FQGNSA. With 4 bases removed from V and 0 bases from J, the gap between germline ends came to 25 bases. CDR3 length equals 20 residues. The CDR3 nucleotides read TGTGCCAGCAGCTCCACAACCCATTGGACGGGAAAAAGCTCCTACAATGAGCAGTTCTTC. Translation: CASSSTTHWTGKSSYNEQFF.

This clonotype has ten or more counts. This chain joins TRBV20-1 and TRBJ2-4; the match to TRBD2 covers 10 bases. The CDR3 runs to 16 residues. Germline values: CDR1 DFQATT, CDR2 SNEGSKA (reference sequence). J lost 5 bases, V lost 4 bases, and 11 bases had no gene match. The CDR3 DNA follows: TGCAGTGCTATCCCAAATCTCCTAGCGGGAGAAAACATTCAGTACTTC. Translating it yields CSAIPNLLAGENIQYF.

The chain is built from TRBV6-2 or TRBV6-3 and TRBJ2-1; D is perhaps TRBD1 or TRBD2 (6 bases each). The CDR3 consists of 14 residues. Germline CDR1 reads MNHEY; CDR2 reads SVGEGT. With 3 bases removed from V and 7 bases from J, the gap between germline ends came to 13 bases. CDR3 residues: CASSYGGRTNEQFF. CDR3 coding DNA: TGTGCCAGCAGTTATGGGGGGCGGACGAATGAGCAGTTCTTC.

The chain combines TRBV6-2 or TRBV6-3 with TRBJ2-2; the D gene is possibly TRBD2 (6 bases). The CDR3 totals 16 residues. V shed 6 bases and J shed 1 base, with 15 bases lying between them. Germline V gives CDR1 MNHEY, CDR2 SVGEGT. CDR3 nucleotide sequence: TGTGCCAGCAGCACAAAGGGACTTCAGAACACCGGGGAGCTGTTTTTT. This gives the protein CASSTKGLQNTGELFF.

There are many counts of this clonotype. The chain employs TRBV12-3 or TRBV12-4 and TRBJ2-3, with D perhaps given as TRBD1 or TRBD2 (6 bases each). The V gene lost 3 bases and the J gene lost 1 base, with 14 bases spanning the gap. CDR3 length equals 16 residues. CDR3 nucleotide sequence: TGTGCCAGCAGTTTCTCCGGGGGCGCTGGCACAGATACGCAGTATTTT. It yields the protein CASSFSGGAGTDTQYF.

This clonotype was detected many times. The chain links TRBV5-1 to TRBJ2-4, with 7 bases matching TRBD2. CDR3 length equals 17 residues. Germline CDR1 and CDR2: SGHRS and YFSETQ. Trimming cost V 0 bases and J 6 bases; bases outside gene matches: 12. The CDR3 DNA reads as TGCGCCAGCAGCTTGGCCGCTAGCGGACGCGGGAGAAACATTCAGTACTTC. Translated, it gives CASSLAASGRGRNIQYF.

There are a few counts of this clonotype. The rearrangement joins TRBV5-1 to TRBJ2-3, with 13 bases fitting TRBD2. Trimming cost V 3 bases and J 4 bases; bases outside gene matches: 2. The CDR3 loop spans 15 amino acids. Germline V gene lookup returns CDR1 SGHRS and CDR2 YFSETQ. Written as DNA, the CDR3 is TGCGCCAGCAGCTATGGACTAGCGGGGGCAGATACGCAGTATTTT. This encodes CASSYGLAGADTQYF.

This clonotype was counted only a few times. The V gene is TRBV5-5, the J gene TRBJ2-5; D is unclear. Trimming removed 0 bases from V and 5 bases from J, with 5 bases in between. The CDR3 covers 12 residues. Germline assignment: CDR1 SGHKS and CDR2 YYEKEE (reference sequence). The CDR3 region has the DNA TGTGCCAGCAGCTTGGCGTGGGAGACCCAGTACTTC. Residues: CASSLAWETQYF.

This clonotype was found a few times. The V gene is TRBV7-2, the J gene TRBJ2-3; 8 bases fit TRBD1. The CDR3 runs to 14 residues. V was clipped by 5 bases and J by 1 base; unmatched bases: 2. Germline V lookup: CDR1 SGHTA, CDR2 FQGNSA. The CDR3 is CASSGQGGTDTQYF. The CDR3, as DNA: TGTGCCAGCAGCGGACAGGGCGGCACAGATACGCAGTATTTT.

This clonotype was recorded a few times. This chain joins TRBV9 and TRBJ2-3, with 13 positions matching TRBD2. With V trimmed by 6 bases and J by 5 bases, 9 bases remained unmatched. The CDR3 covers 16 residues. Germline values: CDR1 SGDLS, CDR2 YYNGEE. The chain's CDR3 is CASTQGLAGVGDTQYF. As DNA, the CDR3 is TGTGCCAGCACCCAAGGACTAGCGGGGGTTGGAGATACGCAGTATTTT.

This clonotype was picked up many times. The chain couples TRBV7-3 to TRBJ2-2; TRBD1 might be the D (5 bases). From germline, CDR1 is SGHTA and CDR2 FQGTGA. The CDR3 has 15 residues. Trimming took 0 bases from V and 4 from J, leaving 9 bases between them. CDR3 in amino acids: CASSLTGASTGELFF. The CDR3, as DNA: TGTGCCAGCAGCTTAACAGGGGCGAGCACCGGGGAGCTGTTTTTT.

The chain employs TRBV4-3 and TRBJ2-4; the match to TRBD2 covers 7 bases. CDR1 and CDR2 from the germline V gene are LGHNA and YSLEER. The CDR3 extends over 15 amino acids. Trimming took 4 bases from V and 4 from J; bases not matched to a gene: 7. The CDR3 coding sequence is TGCGCCAGCAGCCGGACCGCCGGGGGGAAAAACATTCAGTACTTC. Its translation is CASSRTAGGKNIQYF.

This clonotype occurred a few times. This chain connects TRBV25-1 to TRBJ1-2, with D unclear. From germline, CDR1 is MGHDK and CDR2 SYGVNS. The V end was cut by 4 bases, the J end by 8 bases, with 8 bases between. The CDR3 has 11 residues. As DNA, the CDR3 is TGTGCCAGCAGTGGAGGGAGAGGCTACACCTTC. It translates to CASSGGRGYTF.

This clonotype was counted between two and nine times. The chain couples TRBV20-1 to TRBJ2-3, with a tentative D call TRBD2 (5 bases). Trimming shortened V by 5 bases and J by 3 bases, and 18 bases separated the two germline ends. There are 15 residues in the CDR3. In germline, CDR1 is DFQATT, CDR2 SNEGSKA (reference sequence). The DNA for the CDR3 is TGCAGTGCTTTACGGGGAGCGGTGATAACAGATACGCAGTATTTT. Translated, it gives CSALRGAVITDTQYF.

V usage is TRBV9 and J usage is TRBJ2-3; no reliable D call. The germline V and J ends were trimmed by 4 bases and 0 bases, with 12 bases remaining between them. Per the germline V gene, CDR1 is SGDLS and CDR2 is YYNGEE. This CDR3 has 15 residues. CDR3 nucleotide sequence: TGTGCCAGCAGCCCTCATGCGGTTAGCACAGATACGCAGTATTTT. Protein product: CASSPHAVSTDTQYF.

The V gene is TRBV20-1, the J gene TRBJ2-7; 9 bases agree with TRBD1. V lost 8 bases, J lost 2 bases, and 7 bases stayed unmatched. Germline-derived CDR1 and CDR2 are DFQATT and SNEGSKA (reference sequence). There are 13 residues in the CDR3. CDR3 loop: CSSAQGATYEQYV. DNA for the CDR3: TGCAGTTCTGCACAGGGGGCAACCTACGAGCAGTACGTC.

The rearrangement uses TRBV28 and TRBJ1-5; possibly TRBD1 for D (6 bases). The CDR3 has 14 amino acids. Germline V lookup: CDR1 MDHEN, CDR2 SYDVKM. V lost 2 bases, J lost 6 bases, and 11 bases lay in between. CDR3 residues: CASSLSLGGQPQHF. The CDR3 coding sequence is TGTGCCAGCAGTTTAAGTTTAGGGGGTCAGCCCCAGCATTTT.